This T cell receptor beta chain was retrieved from a study of cytomegalovirus exposure and HLA in healthy donors. This clone was seen a few times. Its target is unknown. The study ran its PCR with 60 Vbeta and 13 Jbeta primers. Sequenced by immunoSEQ multiplex PCR; TCRdb stores in-frame clones only, minus some. The sample yields about 150,000 clones, around 80% seen once. General study results and limits: Some highly shared sequence variants likely arose as a pipeline artifact.

From germline, CDR1 is SGDLS and CDR2 YYNGEE. With 4 bases removed from V and 1 base from J, the gap between germline ends came to 8 bases. The CDR3 length is 13 residues. The sequence was collected from a man younger than 35 in good health and CMV-seronegative. What was sequenced was PBMCs. This chain connects TRBV9 to TRBJ1-1; D ambiguous. The CDR3 DNA follows: TGTGCCAGCAGCATATCAGGGAACACTGAAGCTTTCTTT. This codes for CASSISGNTEAFF.